This T cell receptor beta chain emerged from a study of early T cells in non-severe SARS-CoV-2 infection. V was clipped by 5 bases and J by 11 bases, with 12 bases between them. CDR3 length: 11 residues. From germline, CDR1 is SGHTA and CDR2 FQGNSA. TCRdb redid the calling of the 5' RACE reads with MiXCR, one entry per CDR3 protein. This sample has about 40,000 distinct CDR3 sequences, with approximately 6.3% found just once. This clonotype was recorded at least ten times. This chain uses TRBV7-2 with TRBJ1-1; D is unclear. The sequenced sample was whole blood. This receptor was obtained from an adult who was a healthcare worker with PCR-confirmed SARS-CoV-2 infection or an uninfected control (not recorded which). CDR3 sequence reads: CASSPDVGAFF. The CDR3 DNA is TGTGCCAGCAGCCCGGACGTTGGGGCTTTCTTT.